This T cell receptor beta chain stems from a study of T cells in Graves' hyperthyroidism and ophthalmopathy. For this clonotype: Its antigen remains unknown.

From RNA transcripts, TCR beta CDR3 regions were amplified. An initial round of RT-PCR targeting the TCR CDR3 relied on the HTBI primer set. TCRdb re-derived calls from the multiplex PCR reads in MiXCR, one entry per CDR3 protein. This repertoire shows over 250,000 distinct CDR3 sequences, approximately 13% found once; its top ten account for 30% to 35%. Notes on the study in general: Most expanded thyroid clonotypes above 0.001 also appeared in blood. Ophthalmopathy was model-predicted a median around 6.1 months pre-onset.

Material for sequencing was blood. The sequence derives from a woman in her thirties or forties with Graves' ophthalmopathy.

The CDR3 here is CASSLVHLTEAFF. CDR3 sequence (DNA): TGTGCCAGCAGCTTGGTTCACCTCACTGAAGCTTTCTTT. The V and J genes are TRBV5-6 and TRBJ1-1; D is undetermined. V lost 0 bases and J 4 bases, leaving 7 bases between the germline ends. Germline values: CDR1 SGHDT, CDR2 YYEEEE. The CDR3 runs to 13 residues.